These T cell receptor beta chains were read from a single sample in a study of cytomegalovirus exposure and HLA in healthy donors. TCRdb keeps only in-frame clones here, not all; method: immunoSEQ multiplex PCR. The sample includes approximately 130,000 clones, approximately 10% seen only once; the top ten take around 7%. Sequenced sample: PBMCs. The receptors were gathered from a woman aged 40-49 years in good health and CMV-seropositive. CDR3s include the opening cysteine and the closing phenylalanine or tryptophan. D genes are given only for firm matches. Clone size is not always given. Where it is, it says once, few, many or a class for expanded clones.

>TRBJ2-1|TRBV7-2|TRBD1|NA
TGTGCCAGCAGCTTAGGCCCAGGGGGCTACAATGAGCAGTTCTTC
CASSLGPGGYNEQFF
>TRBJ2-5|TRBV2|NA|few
TGTGCCAGCACAGGCTACCTCCAGGAGACCCAGTACTTC
CASTGYLQETQYF
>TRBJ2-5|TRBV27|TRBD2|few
TGTGCCAGCAAAATTAGCGGGGGGCGAGAAGAGACCCAGTACTTC
CASKISGGREETQYF
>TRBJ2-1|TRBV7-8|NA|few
TGTGCCAGCAGCGCCATCGCCCAGGGATTCTCCTACAATGAGCAGTTCTTC
CASSAIAQGFSYNEQFF
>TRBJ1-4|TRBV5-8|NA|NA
TGTGCCAGCAGCTTCAGTTGGCTTACTAATGAAAAACTGTTTTTT
CASSFSWLTNEKLFF
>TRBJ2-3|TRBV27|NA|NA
TGTGCCAGCAGTCGCCCGAGGGCGGGGAAAAGAGCAGATACGCAGTATTTT
CASSRPRAGKRADTQYF
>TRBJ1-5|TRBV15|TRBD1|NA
TGTGCCACCAGCACACCGGACAGGGAACAGCCCCAGCATTTT
CATSTPDREQPQHF
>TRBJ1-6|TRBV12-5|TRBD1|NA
TGTGCTAGTGGTTTGGGCCAGGGGGGTGCCTATAATTCACCCCTCCACTTT
CASGLGQGGAYNSPLHF
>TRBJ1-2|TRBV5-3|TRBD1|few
TGTGCCAGAAGCTCAGGGGGTCACTATGGCTACACCTTC
CARSSGGHYGYTF
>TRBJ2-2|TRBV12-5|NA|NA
TGTGCTAGTGGTTTGTCCCACAGGGATTCCGGGGAGCTGTTTTTT
CASGLSHRDSGELFF
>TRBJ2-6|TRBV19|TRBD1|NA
TGTGCCAGTTATTCTGACAGGGGAGGGGCCAACGTCCTGACTTTC
CASYSDRGGANVLTF
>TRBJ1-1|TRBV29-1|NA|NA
TGCAGCGCCCGACAGGCGATGAACACTGAAGCTTTCTTT
CSARQAMNTEAFF
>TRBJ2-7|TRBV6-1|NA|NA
TGTGCCAGCAGCCTATATGTCTACGAGCAGTACTTC
CASSLYVYEQYF
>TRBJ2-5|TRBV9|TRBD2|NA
TGTGCCAGCAGCGTAGCTCCGGCTAGCGGGGGGCTAAACTTC
CASSVAPASGGLNF
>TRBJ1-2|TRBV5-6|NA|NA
TGTGCCAGCAGCTTGGTTGGCGGGGCGGGCTATGGCTACACCTTC
CASSLVGGAGYGYTF
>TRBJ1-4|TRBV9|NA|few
TGTGCCAGCAGCCTAGAGGCCGGGGGACTTAATGAAAAACTGTTTTTT
CASSLEAGGLNEKLFF
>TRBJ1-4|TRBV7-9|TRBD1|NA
TGTGCCAGCAGCTTAGTTGGGACAGGTCAACCGAATGAAAAACTGTTTTTT
CASSLVGTGQPNEKLFF
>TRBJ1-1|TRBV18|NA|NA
TGTGCCAGCTCACCGGCGGCCGGAAACACTGAAGCTTTCTTT
CASSPAAGNTEAFF
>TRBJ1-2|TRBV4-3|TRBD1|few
TGCGCCAGCAGCCAACTTCAGGACAGGGCCTTCTATGGCTACACCTTC
CASSQLQDRAFYGYTF
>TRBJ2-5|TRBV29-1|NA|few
TGCAGCGTCCCGGTACAGGGGGGGAGAGAGACCCAGTACTTC
CSVPVQGGRETQYF
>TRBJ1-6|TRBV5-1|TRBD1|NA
TGCGCCAGCAGCACCAGGGGGCGAGAGGATTCACCCCTCCACTTT
CASSTRGREDSPLHF
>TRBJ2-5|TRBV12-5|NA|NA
TGTGCTAGTGGTTTCCCCCCCCAGGGTAGCCAAGAGACCCAGTACTTC
CASGFPPQGSQETQYF
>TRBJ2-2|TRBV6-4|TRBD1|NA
TGTGCCAGCAGACAGGGGGCGAACACCGGGGAGCTGTTTTTT
CASRQGANTGELFF
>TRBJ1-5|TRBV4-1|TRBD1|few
TGCGCCAGCAGCCAAGAGGGTTCGACAGGGGCGGTTACCAATCAGCCCCAGCATTTT
CASSQEGSTGAVTNQPQHF
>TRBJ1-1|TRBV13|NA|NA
TGTGCCAGCAGCCCTAACCCTTCAAACACTGAAGCTTTCTTT
CASSPNPSNTEAFF
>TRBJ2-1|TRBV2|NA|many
TGTGCCAGCAGCTCCGAGCTTTACAATGAGCAGTTCTTC
CASSSELYNEQFF
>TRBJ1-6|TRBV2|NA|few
TGTGCCAGCAGTGAAGCGGCAGGGGTCAATTCACCCCTCCACTTT
CASSEAAGVNSPLHF
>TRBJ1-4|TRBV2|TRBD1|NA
TGTGCCAGCAGCCGCGACAGGGAAACTAATGAAAAACTGTTTTTT
CASSRDRETNEKLFF
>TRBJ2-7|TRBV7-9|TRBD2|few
TGTGCCAGCAGCTTTATAGCGGGGGGCCCAAACGAGCAGTACTTC
CASSFIAGGPNEQYF
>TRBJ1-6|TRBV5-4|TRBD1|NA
TGTGCCAGCAGCCTCAATTTGGGACAGGGAAGTTCACCCCTCCACTTT
CASSLNLGQGSSPLHF
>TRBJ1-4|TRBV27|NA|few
TGTGCCAGCCGAGGGCAGACAACTAATGAAAAACTGTTTTTT
CASRGQTTNEKLFF
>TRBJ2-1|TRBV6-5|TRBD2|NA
TGTGCCAGCAGTCTTGGGGGACTAGCGGCCAATGAGCAGTTCTTC
CASSLGGLAANEQFF
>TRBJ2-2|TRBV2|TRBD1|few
TGTGCCAGCAGTGCAAGGACAGGGGACACCGGGGAGCTGTTTTTT
CASSARTGDTGELFF
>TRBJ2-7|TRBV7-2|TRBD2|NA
TGTGCCAGCAGCTTAGTAGGGACTACCTCCCACGAGCAGTACTTC
CASSLVGTTSHEQYF
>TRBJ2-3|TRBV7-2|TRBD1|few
TGTGCCAGCAGCTTAGGAGACAGGGGTAGCACAGATACGCAGTATTTT
CASSLGDRGSTDTQYF
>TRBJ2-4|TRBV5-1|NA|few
TGCGCCAGCAGCTTGGCAGCTAGCGCGTGGGACATTCAGTACTTC
CASSLAASAWDIQYF
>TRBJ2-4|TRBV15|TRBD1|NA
TGTGCCACCAGCAGAGAAGGGACAGGGGCGAAAAACATTCAGTACTTC
CATSREGTGAKNIQYF
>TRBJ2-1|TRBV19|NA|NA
TGTGCCAGTAGTATTGACACCTACAATGAGCAGTTCTTC
CASSIDTYNEQFF
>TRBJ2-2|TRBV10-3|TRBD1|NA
TGTGCCATCGGGCCGGGACAGGGGGTCGCCGGGGAGCTGTTTTTT
CAIGPGQGVAGELFF
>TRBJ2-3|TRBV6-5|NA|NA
TGTGCCAGCAGTTACTCGGGGGGAATCACAGATACGCAGTATTTT
CASSYSGGITDTQYF
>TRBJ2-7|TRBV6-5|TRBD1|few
TGTGCCAGCAGTTACTCGACAGGGCCGGCCTACGAGCAGTACTTC
CASSYSTGPAYEQYF
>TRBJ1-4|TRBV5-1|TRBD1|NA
TGCGCCAGCAGCTCACCAGACAGGGGTGAAAAACTGTTTTTT
CASSSPDRGEKLFF
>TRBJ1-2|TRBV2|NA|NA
TGTGCCAGCAGTGAAGCGTTCAGTCCCAGCTATGGCTACACCTTC
CASSEAFSPSYGYTF
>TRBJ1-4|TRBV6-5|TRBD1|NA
TGTGCCAGCAGTTCGCCCAGACAGGGAAATGAAAAACTGTTTTTT
CASSSPRQGNEKLFF
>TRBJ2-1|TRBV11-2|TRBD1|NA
TGTGCCAGCAGCTTAGTTCAGGGACAGGGGGGCAATGAGCAGTTCTTC
CASSLVQGQGGNEQFF
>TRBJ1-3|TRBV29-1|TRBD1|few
TGCAGCGCCGGCGGGACAGGATCTGGAAACACCATATATTTT
CSAGGTGSGNTIYF
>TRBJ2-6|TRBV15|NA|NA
TGTGCCACCGAGCCGCGGTACGGGGCCAACGTCCTGACTTTC
CATEPRYGANVLTF
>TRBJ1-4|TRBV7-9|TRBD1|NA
TGTGCCAGCAGCTTAGCGTGGGACAGGGTCGGTGAAAAACTGTTTTTT
CASSLAWDRVGEKLFF
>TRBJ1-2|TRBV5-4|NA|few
TGTGCCAGCAGCTGGGGGCCAGATCAGATCGGCTACACCTTC
CASSWGPDQIGYTF
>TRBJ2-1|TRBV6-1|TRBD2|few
TGTGCCAGCAGTGATAGACTAGCGGGGAACAATGAGCAGTTCTTC
CASSDRLAGNNEQFF
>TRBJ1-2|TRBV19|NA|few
TGTGCCAGTAATCTCCAGGGTTGGTATGGCTACACCTTC
CASNLQGWYGYTF
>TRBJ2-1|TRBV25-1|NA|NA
TGTGCCAGCAGCCACCCCGTTACTCATGAGCAGTTCTTC
CASSHPVTHEQFF
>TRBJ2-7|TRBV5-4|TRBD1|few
TGTGCCAGCAGCCAATCGGCGACAGGGCTAGGATACGAGCAGTACTTC
CASSQSATGLGYEQYF
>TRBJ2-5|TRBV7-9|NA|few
TGTGCCAGCAGCTACAGAGACCAAGAGACCCAGTACTTC
CASSYRDQETQYF
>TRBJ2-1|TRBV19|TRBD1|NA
TGTGCCACCCGCAGGGACAGGGGGCATGAGCAGTTCTTC
CATRRDRGHEQFF
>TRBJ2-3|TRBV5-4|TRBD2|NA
TGTGCCAGCAGCGCAGACGGCGGGGGAACAGATACGCAGTATTTT
CASSADGGGTDTQYF